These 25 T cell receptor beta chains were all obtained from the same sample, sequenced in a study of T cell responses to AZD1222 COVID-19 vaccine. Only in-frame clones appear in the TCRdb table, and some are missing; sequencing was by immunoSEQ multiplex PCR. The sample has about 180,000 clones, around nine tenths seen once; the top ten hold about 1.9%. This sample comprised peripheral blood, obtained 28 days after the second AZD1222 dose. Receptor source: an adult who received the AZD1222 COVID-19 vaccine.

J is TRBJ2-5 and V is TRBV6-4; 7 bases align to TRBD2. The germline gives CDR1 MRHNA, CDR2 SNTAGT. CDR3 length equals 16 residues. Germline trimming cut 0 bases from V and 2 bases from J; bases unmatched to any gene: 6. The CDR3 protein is CASSDSRDYQQETQYF. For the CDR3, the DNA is TGTGCCAGCAGTGACTCAAGGGACTACCAGCAAGAGACCCAGTACTTC.

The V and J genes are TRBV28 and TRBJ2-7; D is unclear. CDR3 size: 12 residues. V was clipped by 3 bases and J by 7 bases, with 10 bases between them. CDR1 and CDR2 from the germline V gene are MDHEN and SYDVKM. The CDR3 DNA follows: TGTGCCAGCAGTTTTCGTCTTTGGGAGCAGTACTTC. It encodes CASSFRLWEQYF.

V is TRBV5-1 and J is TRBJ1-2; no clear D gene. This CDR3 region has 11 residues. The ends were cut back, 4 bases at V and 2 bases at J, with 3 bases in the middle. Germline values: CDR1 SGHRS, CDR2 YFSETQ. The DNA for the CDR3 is TGCGCCAGCAGCAACAACTATGGCTACACCTTC. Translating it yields CASSNNYGYTF.

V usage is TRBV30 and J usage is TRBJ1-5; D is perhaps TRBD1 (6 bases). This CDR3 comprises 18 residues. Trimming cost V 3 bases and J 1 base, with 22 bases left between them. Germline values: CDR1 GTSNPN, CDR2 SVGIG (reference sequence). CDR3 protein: CAWSSGRSRTESNQPQHF. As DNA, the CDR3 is TGTGCCTGGAGCAGTGGTCGATCGAGGACAGAAAGCAATCAGCCCCAGCATTTT.

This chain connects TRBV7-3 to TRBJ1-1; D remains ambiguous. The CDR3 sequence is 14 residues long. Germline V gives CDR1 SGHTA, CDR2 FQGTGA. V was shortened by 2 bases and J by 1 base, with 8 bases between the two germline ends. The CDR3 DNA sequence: TGTGCCAGCAGCTTATCCGGCAAGAACACTGAAGCTTTCTTT. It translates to CASSLSGKNTEAFF.

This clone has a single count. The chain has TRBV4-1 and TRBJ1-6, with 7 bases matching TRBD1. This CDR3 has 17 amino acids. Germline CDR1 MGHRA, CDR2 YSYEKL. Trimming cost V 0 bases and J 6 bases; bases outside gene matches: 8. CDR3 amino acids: CASSQERVAGGNSPLHF. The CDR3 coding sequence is TGCGCCAGCAGCCAAGAGAGGGTGGCAGGGGGTAATTCACCCCTCCACTTT.

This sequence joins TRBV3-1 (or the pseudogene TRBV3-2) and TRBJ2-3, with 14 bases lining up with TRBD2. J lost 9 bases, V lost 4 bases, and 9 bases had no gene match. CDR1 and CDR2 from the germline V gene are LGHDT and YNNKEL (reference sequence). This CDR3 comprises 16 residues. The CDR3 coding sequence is TGTGCCAGCAGCCTAACCCGACTAGCGGGGGGGAGCACGCAGTATTTT. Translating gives CASSLTRLAGGSTQYF.

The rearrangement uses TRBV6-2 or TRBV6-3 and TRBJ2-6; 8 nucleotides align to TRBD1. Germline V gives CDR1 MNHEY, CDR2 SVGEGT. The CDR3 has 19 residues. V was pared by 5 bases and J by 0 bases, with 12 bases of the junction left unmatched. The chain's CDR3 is CASSKGPSGGLSGANVLTF. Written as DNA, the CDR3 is TGTGCCAGCAGTAAGGGCCCCTCAGGGGGCCTCTCTGGGGCCAACGTCCTGACTTTC.

DNA for the CDR3: TGCGCCAGCAGCTCCGGGACAGGGGGAAACACCATATATTTT. It specifies CASSSGTGGNTIYF. The V gene is TRBV4-1, the J gene TRBJ1-3; TRBD1 aligns across 9 bases. The length of the CDR3 is 14 residues. The V segment lost 5 bases and the J segment 4 bases; nucleotides outside the gene matches: 3. The germline V gene has CDR1 MGHRA and CDR2 YSYEKL.

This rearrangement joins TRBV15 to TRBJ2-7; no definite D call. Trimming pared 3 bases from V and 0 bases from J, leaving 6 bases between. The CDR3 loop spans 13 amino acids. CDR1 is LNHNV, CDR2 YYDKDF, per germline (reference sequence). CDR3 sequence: CATSSDNSYEQYF. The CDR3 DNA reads TGTGCCACCAGCAGCGACAACTCCTACGAGCAGTACTTC.

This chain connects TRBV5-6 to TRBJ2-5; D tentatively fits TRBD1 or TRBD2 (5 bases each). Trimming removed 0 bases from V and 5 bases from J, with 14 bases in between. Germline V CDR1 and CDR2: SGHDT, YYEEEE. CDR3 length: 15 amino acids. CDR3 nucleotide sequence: TGTGCCAGCAGCTTGGAACAGATGTGGGGGGAGACCCAGTACTTC. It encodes CASSLEQMWGETQYF.

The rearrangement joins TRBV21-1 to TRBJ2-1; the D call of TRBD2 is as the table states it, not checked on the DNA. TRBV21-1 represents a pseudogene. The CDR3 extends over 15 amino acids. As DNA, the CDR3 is TGTGCCAGCAGGGAGAGCAACTCTGGAGACAATGAGCAGTTCTTC. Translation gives CASRESNSGDNEQFF.

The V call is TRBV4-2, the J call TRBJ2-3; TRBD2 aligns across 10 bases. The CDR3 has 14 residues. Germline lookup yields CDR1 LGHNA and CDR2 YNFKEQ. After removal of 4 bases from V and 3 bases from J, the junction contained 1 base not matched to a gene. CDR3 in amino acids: CASSRTSGTDTQYF. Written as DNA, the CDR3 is TGTGCCAGCAGCCGGACTAGCGGTACAGATACGCAGTATTTT.

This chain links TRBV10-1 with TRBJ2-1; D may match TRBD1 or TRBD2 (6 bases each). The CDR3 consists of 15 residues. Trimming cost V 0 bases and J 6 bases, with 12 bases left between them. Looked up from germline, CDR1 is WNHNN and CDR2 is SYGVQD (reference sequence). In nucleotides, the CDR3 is TGCGCCAGCAGTGAGTCGGGGGGCGCGTTCAATGAGCAGTTCTTC. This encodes CASSESGGAFNEQFF.

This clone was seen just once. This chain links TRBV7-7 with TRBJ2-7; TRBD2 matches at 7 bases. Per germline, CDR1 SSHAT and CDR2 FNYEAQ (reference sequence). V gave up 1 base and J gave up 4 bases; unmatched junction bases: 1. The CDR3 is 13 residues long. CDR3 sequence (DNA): TGTGCCAGCAGCTTAGGGGGGGGGTACGAGCAGTACTTC. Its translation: CASSLGGGYEQYF.

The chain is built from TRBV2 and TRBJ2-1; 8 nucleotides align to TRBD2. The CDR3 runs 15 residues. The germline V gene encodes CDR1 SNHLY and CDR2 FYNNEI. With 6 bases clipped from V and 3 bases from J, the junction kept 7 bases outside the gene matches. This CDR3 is CASRPPGGGYNEQFF. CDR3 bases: TGTGCCAGCAGGCCCCCGGGAGGGGGCTACAATGAGCAGTTCTTC. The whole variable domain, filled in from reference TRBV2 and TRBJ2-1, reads EPEVTQTPSHQVTQMGQEVILRCVPISNHLYFYWYRQILGQKVEFLVSFYNNEISEKSEIFDDQFSVERPDGSNFTLKIRSTKLEDSAMYFCASRPPGGGYNEQFFGPGTRLTVL.

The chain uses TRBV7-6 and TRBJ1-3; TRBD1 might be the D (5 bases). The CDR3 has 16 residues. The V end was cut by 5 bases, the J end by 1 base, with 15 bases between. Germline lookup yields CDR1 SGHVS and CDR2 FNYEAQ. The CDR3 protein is CASSPTGGRSGNTIYF. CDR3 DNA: TGTGCCAGCAGCCCCACGGGGGGTCGATCTGGAAACACCATATATTTT.

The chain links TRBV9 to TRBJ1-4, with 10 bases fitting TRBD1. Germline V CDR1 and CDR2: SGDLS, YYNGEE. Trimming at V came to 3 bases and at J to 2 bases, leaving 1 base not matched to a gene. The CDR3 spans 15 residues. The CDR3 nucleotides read TGTGCCAGCAGCGAGGGACAGGGGACTAATGAAAAACTGTTTTTT. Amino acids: CASSEGQGTNEKLFF.

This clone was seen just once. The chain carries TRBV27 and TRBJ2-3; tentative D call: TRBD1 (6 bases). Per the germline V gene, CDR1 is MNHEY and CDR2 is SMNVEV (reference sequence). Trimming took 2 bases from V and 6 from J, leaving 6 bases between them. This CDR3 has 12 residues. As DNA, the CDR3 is TGTGCCAGCAGTTTAGGGGGCGATACGCAGTATTTT. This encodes CASSLGGDTQYF.

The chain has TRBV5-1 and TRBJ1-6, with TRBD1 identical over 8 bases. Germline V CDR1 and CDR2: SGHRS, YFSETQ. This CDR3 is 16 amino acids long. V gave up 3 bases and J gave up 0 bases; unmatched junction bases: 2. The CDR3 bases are TGCGCCAGCAGCTCCGACAGGGGCTCCTATAATTCACCCCTCCACTTT. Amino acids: CASSSDRGSYNSPLHF.

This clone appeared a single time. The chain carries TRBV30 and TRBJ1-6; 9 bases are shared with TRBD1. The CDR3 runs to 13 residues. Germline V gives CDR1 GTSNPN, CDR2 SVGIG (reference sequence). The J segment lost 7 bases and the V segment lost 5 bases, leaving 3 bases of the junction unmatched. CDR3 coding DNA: TGTGCCTGGTCCGGGACAGGGAATTCACCCCTCCACTTT. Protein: CAWSGTGNSPLHF.

CDR3: CASSYRDGGNQPQHF. In DNA, the CDR3 is TGTGCCAGTAGTTACCGGGACGGGGGCAATCAGCCCCAGCATTTT. The chain couples TRBV19 to TRBJ1-5; possible D gene TRBD1, 5 bases. Trimming cost V 5 bases and J 2 bases, with 13 bases left between them. From germline, CDR1 is LNHDA and CDR2 SQIVND (reference sequence). CDR3 size: 15 residues.

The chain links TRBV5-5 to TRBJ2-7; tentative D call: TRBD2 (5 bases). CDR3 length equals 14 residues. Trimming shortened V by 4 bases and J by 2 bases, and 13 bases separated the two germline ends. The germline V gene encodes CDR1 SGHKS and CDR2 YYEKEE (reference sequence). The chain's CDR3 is CASSLVEGPYEQYF. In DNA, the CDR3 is TGTGCCAGCAGCCTCGTAGAGGGTCCCTACGAGCAGTACTTC.

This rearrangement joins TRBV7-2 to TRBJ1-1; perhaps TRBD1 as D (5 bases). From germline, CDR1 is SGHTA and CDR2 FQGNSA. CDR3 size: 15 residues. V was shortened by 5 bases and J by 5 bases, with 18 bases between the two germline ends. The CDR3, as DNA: TGTGCCAGCAGCCGCCCCGGGGGGAGTTGGACTGAAGCTTTCTTT. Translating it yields CASSRPGGSWTEAFF.

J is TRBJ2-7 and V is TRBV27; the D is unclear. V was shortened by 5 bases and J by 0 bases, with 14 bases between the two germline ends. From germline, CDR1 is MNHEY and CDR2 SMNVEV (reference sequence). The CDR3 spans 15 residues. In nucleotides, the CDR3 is TGTGCCAGCAGTCTTAGGCAGAGTACCTCCTACGAGCAGTACTTC. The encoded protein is CASSLRQSTSYEQYF.